Following are 5 T cell receptor beta chains from one sample sequenced in a study of T cell repertoires in cytomegalovirus infection. What these receptors recognize is not known. TCRdb reanalysed the reads using MiXCR and keeps one entry per CDR3 protein. This table holds approximately 1,000,000 distinct CDR3 sequences, approximately 31% found once. The sequencing here drew on cultured CD8+ T cells from PBMCs, taken from culture after CMV antigen stimulation. Every receptor here comes from a human donor in good health (CMV status not recorded). Some clones in this sample may be carry-over from other donors' samples.

Comments on this clonotype: A read error may explain this, as a much larger clone is one base away. The V gene is TRBV12-3 or TRBV12-4, the J gene TRBJ2-4; no clear D gene. The CDR3 totals 16 residues. Trimming pared 3 bases from V and 4 bases from J, leaving 16 bases between. The DNA of the CDR3 is TGTGCCAGCAGTTTGTCTGGCAGTGCAACAAAAAACATTCAGTACTTC. Protein: CASSLSGSATKNIQYF.

Only one count was recorded for this clonotype. The V gene is TRBV9, the J gene TRBJ2-5; D could derive from TRBD1 or TRBD2 (7 bases each). Germline CDR1 is SGDLS and CDR2 is YYNGEE. The CDR3 loop spans 14 amino acids. Trimming took off 4 bases at V and 5 bases at J, with 15 bases between the two ends. Here the CDR3 DNA reads TGTGCCAGCAGCTCAGGGGGGGGGCTCGAGACCCAGTACTTC. It yields the protein CASSSGGGLETQYF.

The count of this clonotype is one. The chain joins TRBV2 to TRBJ1-2; TRBD1 matches at 8 bases. The germline V gene encodes CDR1 SNHLY and CDR2 FYNNEI. With 4 bases clipped from V and 4 bases from J, the junction kept 5 bases outside the gene matches. The CDR3 length is 14 residues. The CDR3 sequence: CASSAGGKIYGYTF. The DNA for the CDR3 is TGTGCCAGCAGTGCAGGGGGCAAGATCTATGGCTACACCTTC.

CDR3 amino acids: CASRPGLAFGETQYF. The CDR3, as DNA: TGTGCCAGCAGACCGGGACTAGCTTTCGGGGAGACCCAGTACTTC. V gene TRBV6-2 or TRBV6-3 combines with J gene TRBJ2-5, with TRBD2 matching over 9 bases. CDR3 length equals 15 residues. The junction had 10 bases not matched to a gene; V was cut back by 6 bases and J by 5 bases. Germline lookup yields CDR1 MNHEY and CDR2 SVGEGT.

The chain joins TRBV6-2 or TRBV6-3 to TRBJ1-5; D uncertain. The CDR3 loop spans 13 amino acids. Germline CDR1 is MNHEY and CDR2 is SVGEGT. V lost 7 bases and J 0 bases, leaving 7 bases between the germline ends. CDR3 loop: CASKGYSNQPQHF. The CDR3 DNA is TGTGCCAGCAAAGGGTATAGCAATCAGCCCCAGCATTTT.